The T cell receptor (beta chain) described here comes from a study of shared clonotypes between healthy human individuals. The ends lost 2 bases at V and 4 bases at J; junction bases unmatched: 3. Per the germline V gene, CDR1 is ENHRY and CDR2 is SYGVKD. The CDR3 is made up of 14 amino acids. The study, taken as a whole, reports: Clonotype sharing levels among donors were expected to vary with sequencing depth.

A remark on this clone: The antigen remains unidentified.

This table comes from immunoSEQ multiplex PCR, and its TCRdb copy is limited to in-frame clones, with some not included. The sample shows just over 2,000,000 clones, 90% to 95% of them seen only once. The clonotype comes from a man between 18 and 35 years old in good health. This sequence joins TRBV10-3 and TRBJ1-2; 8 positions match TRBD1. Sequencing was carried out using naive CD4+ T cells sorted from blood. Indicated subset: CD45RA+ positively selected. The CDR3 bases are TGTGCCATCAGTGAGGACAGGGGAGGCTATGGCTACACCTTC. The encoded protein is CAISEDRGGYGYTF.